This is a list of T cell receptor beta chains from one sample in a study of T cells in Graves' hyperthyroidism and ophthalmopathy. TCRdb reprocessed the multiplex PCR reads via MiXCR and lists one record per CDR3 protein. The sample gives around 400,000 distinct CDR3 sequences, roughly 15% of which show up once; under 25% is in the top ten. Sequenced: blood. Receptor source: a woman in her fifties or sixties with Graves' ophthalmopathy. CDR3s include the opening cysteine and the closing phenylalanine or tryptophan. The order of the fields is D gene, CDR3 length, J gene, clone size, V gene, CDR3 protein, CDR3 DNA. A D gene is named only where the DNA matches it firmly. Part of the rows lack a size; the others show once, few, many or a class for expanded clones.

TRBD2	14	TRBJ2-7	many	TRBV6-1	CASRYSGSSDEQYF	TGTGCCAGCAGGTATAGCGGGAGCTCGGACGAGCAGTACTTC
NA	14	TRBJ2-1	few	TRBV20-1	CSASAVSSYNEQFF	TGCAGTGCTTCAGCCGTTAGCTCCTACAATGAGCAGTTCTTC
TRBD1	13	TRBJ1-1	many	TRBV27	CATPDRGNTEAFF	TGTGCCACCCCCGACAGGGGAAACACTGAAGCTTTCTTT
TRBD2	14	TRBJ2-7	NA	TRBV12-3/TRBV12-4	CASAPSGRNYEQYF	TGTGCCAGTGCTCCTAGCGGGAGGAACTACGAGCAGTACTTC
NA	16	TRBJ1-5	few	TRBV12-5	CASGLGSPSEDQPQHF	TGTGCTAGTGGTTTGGGGTCCCCCAGTGAGGATCAGCCCCAGCATTTT
NA	16	TRBJ2-1	NA	TRBV5-5	CASSPGPRGVFNEQFF	TGTGCCAGCAGCCCAGGGCCCAGGGGGGTCTTCAATGAGCAGTTCTTC
NA	13	TRBJ1-1	many	TRBV30	CAWSAGVNTEAFF	TGTGCCTGGAGTGCAGGTGTGAACACTGAAGCTTTCTTT
TRBD1	15	TRBJ1-5	many	TRBV5-1	CASSPRTGRNQPQHF	TGCGCCAGCAGCCCCAGGACAGGCCGGAATCAGCCCCAGCATTTT
NA	14	TRBJ2-5	few	TRBV15	CATRPGTFQETQYF	TGTGCCACCAGGCCCGGGACTTTCCAAGAGACCCAGTACTTC
NA	15	TRBJ1-1	few	TRBV20-1	CSARDQERLNTEAFF	TGCAGTGCTAGAGATCAAGAACGGCTGAACACTGAAGCTTTCTTT
TRBD1	12	TRBJ2-5	many	TRBV28	CASVTGGETQYF	TGTGCCAGCGTTACAGGGGGAGAGACCCAGTACTTC
NA	15	TRBJ1-2	few	TRBV29-1	CSVEPPDDGGTSATF	TGCAGCGTTGAACCCCCCGATGATGGTGGGACCAGCGCCACCTTC
TRBD2	16	TRBJ2-1	many	TRBV28	CASSPLFSGAYNEQFF	TGTGCCAGCAGCCCCCTCTTTAGCGGGGCCTACAATGAGCAGTTCTTC
TRBD1	14	TRBJ2-7	many	TRBV5-1	CASSFGTGVGEQYF	TGCGCCAGCAGCTTTGGGACAGGGGTGGGCGAGCAGTACTTC
NA	14	TRBJ1-5	many	TRBV28	CASSLSLSNQPQHF	TGTGCCAGCAGTTTATCACTTAGCAATCAGCCCCAGCATTTT
TRBD2	16	TRBJ2-7	many	TRBV20-1	CSASGLGTSDTYEQYF	TGCAGTGCTAGCGGCCTCGGGACTAGCGATACCTACGAGCAGTACTTC
TRBD2	14	TRBJ2-7	many	TRBV20-1	CSAPAGRAWGEQYF	TGCAGTGCTCCGGCCGGGAGGGCCTGGGGGGAGCAGTACTTC
NA	15	TRBJ1-1	NA	TRBV5-5	CASSGPRSPNTEAFF	TGTGCCAGCAGCGGACCGAGGTCTCCGAACACTGAAGCTTTCTTT
NA	13	TRBJ2-5	few	TRBV6-1	CASSPTLRETQYF	TGTGCCAGCAGTCCCACCCTCCGAGAGACCCAGTACTTC
NA	14	TRBJ1-1	few	TRBV10-3	CAISVNRGEAEAFF	TGTGCCATCAGTGTAAATAGGGGGGAGGCTGAAGCTTTCTTT
TRBD1	17	TRBJ2-2	NA	TRBV3-1	CASSQGQGSANTGELFF	TGTGCCAGCAGCCAGGGACAGGGCTCGGCGAACACCGGGGAGCTGTTTTTT
NA	13	TRBJ2-1	many	TRBV12-3/TRBV12-4	CASSRTGRNEQFF	TGTGCCAGCAGTCGGACGGGCAGGAATGAGCAGTTCTTC
NA	14	TRBJ1-4	few	TRBV7-9	CASSLGPEEEKLFF	TGTGCCAGCAGCTTAGGACCCGAGGAGGAAAAACTGTTTTTT
TRBD1	12	TRBJ2-5	many	TRBV6-1	CASRGQGETQYF	TGTGCCAGCCGAGGACAGGGAGAGACCCAGTACTTC
NA	15	TRBJ2-1	many	TRBV11-2	CASSFTSGSYNEQFF	TGTGCCAGCAGCTTCACTAGTGGCTCCTACAATGAGCAGTTCTTC
NA	14	TRBJ2-7	many	TRBV7-9	CASSLDITYYEQYF	TGTGCCAGCAGCTTAGATATCACCTACTACGAGCAGTACTTC
TRBD1	14	TRBJ2-1	NA	TRBV5-1	CASSKTGPAGEQFF	TGCGCCAGCAGCAAGACAGGGCCCGCCGGTGAGCAGTTCTTC
NA	15	TRBJ1-6	few	TRBV18	CASSPTAGENSPLHF	TGTGCCAGCTCACCAACAGCGGGGGAAAATTCACCCCTCCACTTT
NA	15	TRBJ2-1	many	TRBV27	CASSLGGAPGGEQFF	TGTGCCAGCAGTTTAGGGGGAGCCCCCGGCGGTGAGCAGTTCTTC
TRBD1	13	TRBJ1-2	few	TRBV29-1	CSVDAGQGLGYTF	TGCAGCGTTGACGCCGGACAGGGGCTGGGCTACACCTTC
TRBD2	14	TRBJ2-1	NA	TRBV6-4	CASSAEGGRYEQFF	TGTGCCAGCAGTGCCGAGGGCGGGAGGTATGAGCAGTTCTTC
TRBD2	14	TRBJ2-7	NA	TRBV27	CASSFLAGGLEQYF	TGTGCCAGCAGTTTTCTAGCGGGAGGGCTAGAGCAGTACTTC
TRBD2	15	TRBJ2-1	many	TRBV7-3	CASSFSGTSYNEQFF	TGTGCCAGCAGCTTTAGCGGGACCTCCTACAATGAGCAGTTCTTC
NA	14	TRBJ1-1	NA	TRBV7-3	CASSSTRESTEAFF	TGTGCCAGCAGCTCAACCCGGGAGAGCACTGAAGCTTTCTTT
NA	13	TRBJ2-1	NA	TRBV11-2	CASSVREINEQFF	TGTGCCAGCAGCGTCCGGGAGATCAATGAGCAGTTCTTC
NA	15	TRBJ2-2	many	TRBV5-1	CASRLGQSNTGELFF	TGCGCCAGCAGACTGGGGCAGAGCAACACCGGGGAGCTGTTTTTT
NA	17	TRBJ2-7	few	TRBV9	CASSAWLAPGPGDEQYF	TGTGCCAGCAGCGCTTGGCTTGCTCCGGGCCCCGGGGACGAGCAGTACTTC
TRBD2	16	TRBJ2-3	many	TRBV29-1	CSVDGVAGVSTDTQYF	TGCAGCGTTGACGGGGTAGCGGGGGTGAGCACAGATACGCAGTATTTT
TRBD2	16	TRBJ2-1	many	TRBV5-1	CASSLEVSGGPHEQFF	TGCGCCAGCAGCTTGGAGGTATCGGGAGGGCCCCATGAGCAGTTCTTC
NA	13	TRBJ1-1	many	TRBV30	CAWSTDQGVSAFF	TGTGCCTGGAGTACGGACCAGGGAGTTTCAGCTTTCTTT
NA	13	TRBJ2-1	many	TRBV2	CASSRENYNEQFF	TGTGCCAGCAGCCGGGAGAACTACAATGAGCAGTTCTTC
TRBD1	16	TRBJ2-5	NA	TRBV5-5	CASSLGGRGREETQYF	TGTGCCAGCAGCTTGGGGGGCAGGGGGCGCGAGGAGACCCAGTACTTC
NA	13	TRBJ2-3	few	TRBV28	CATKDSYTDTQYF	TGTGCCACCAAGGACTCGTACACAGATACGCAGTATTTT
TRBD2	15	TRBJ2-1	many	TRBV5-1	CASSLSSGHPNEQFF	TGCGCCAGCAGCTTGTCTAGCGGGCACCCCAATGAGCAGTTCTTC
NA	15	TRBJ2-3	many	TRBV7-2	CASSLLVQGGDTQYF	TGTGCCAGCAGCTTGCTAGTCCAGGGGGGGGATACGCAGTATTTT
TRBD2	16	TRBJ2-1	many	TRBV11-2	CASSLVRLAGMGEQFF	TGTGCCAGCAGCTTAGTGCGTCTAGCGGGGATGGGGGAGCAGTTCTTC
TRBD1	14	TRBJ1-5	NA	TRBV20-1	CSASDREPNQPQHF	TGCAGTGCATCCGACAGGGAGCCCAATCAGCCCCAGCATTTT
NA	15	TRBJ2-2	few	TRBV5-1	CASSSDSSDTGELFF	TGCGCCAGCAGCTCGGACAGTTCGGACACCGGGGAGCTGTTTTTT
NA	12	TRBJ2-1	many	TRBV20-1	CSTGSGYNEQFF	TGCAGTACGGGTAGCGGCTACAATGAGCAGTTCTTC
NA	13	TRBJ1-1	many	TRBV5-1	CASRRQPNTEAFF	TGCGCCAGCCGAAGACAGCCGAACACTGAAGCTTTCTTT
NA	14	TRBJ2-5	many	TRBV18	CASSPLDSQETQYF	TGTGCCAGCTCACCACTGGACAGCCAAGAGACCCAGTACTTC
NA	14	TRBJ1-5	many	TRBV28	CASKLRQLNQPQHF	TGTGCCAGCAAGTTGAGGCAACTCAATCAGCCCCAGCATTTT